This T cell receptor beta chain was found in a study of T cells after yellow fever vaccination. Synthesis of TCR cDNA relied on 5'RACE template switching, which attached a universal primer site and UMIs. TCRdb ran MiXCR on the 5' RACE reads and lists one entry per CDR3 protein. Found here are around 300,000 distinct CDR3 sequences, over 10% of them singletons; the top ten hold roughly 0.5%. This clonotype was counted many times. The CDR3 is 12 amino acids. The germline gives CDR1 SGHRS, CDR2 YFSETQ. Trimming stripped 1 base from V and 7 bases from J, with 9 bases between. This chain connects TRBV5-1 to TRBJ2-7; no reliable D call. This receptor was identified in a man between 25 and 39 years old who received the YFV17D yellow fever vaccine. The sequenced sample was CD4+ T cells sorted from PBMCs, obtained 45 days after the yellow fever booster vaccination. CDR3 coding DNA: TGCGCCAGCAGCTTGTCCTCTGGGGAGCAGTACTTC. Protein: CASSLSSGEQYF.